These 27 T cell receptor beta chains were all obtained from the same sample, sequenced in a study of blood T cell repertoires in COVID-19. Produced via immunoSEQ multiplex PCR; TCRdb's table is partial and in-frame only. This sample has 37,000 or so clones, with more than 65% found just once. Material for sequencing was peripheral blood. The receptors derive from an elderly man with active or convalescent COVID-19.

Only one count was recorded for this clone. This sequence joins TRBV7-2 and TRBJ2-3; 7 nucleotides match TRBD2. Trimming at V came to 5 bases and at J to 4 bases, leaving 6 bases not matched to a gene. This CDR3 has 14 amino acids. Germline assignment: CDR1 SGHTA and CDR2 FQGNSA. This chain's CDR3 is CASSPAGTADTQYF. CDR3 coding DNA: TGTGCCAGCAGCCCAGCGGGAACCGCAGATACGCAGTATTTT.

In DNA form, the CDR3 reads TGTGCCAGCAGCTTACAGGTTTGGGATACGCAGTATTTT. Protein product: CASSLQVWDTQYF. The gene calls are TRBV7-3 and TRBJ2-3; no clear D. CDR1 SGHTA and CDR2 FQGTGA come from the germline V gene. The V gene lost 2 bases and the J gene lost 6 bases, with 9 bases spanning the gap. The CDR3 extends over 13 amino acids.

This sequence joins TRBV19 and TRBJ1-2; D is undetermined. CDR1 is LNHDA, CDR2 SQIVND, per germline (reference sequence). This CDR3 has 14 residues. The germline V and J ends were trimmed by 6 bases and 8 bases, with 19 bases remaining between them. CDR3 sequence: CASRTTGSQRGYTF. The DNA of the CDR3 is TGTGCCAGTAGAACTACCGGGTCCCAACGGGGCTACACCTTC.

The rearrangement links TRBV11-3 to TRBJ2-4; D may be TRBD1 (5 bases). The CDR3 has 14 amino acids. The germline V and J ends were trimmed by 2 bases and 1 base, with 6 bases remaining between them. Per germline, CDR1 SGHNT and CDR2 YENEEA. CDR3 sequence: CASSLQGAKNIQYF. The CDR3 region has the DNA TGTGCCAGCAGCTTACAGGGTGCCAAAAACATTCAGTACTTC.

The rearrangement links TRBV6-5 to TRBJ2-5, with 7 bases lining up with TRBD2. Germline values: CDR1 MNHEY, CDR2 SVGAGI. The CDR3 runs to 16 residues. The V segment lost 0 bases and the J segment 2 bases; nucleotides outside the gene matches: 6. In DNA, the CDR3 is TGTGCCAGCAGTTACTCGGGCTGGGGGGGGCAAGAGACCCAGTACTTC. As protein: CASSYSGWGGQETQYF.

This chain links TRBV19 with TRBJ2-7; 9 nucleotides match TRBD1. This CDR3 spans 17 amino acids. The V gene end was trimmed by 3 bases and the J gene end by 1 base; junction bases not matched to a gene: 10. The germline gives CDR1 LNHDA, CDR2 SQIVND (reference sequence). This chain's CDR3 is CASSIGGNRGLSYEQYF. The DNA for the CDR3 is TGTGCCAGTAGTATTGGGGGAAACAGGGGGCTTTCCTACGAGCAGTACTTC. The entire variable domain, with the rest obtained from reference TRBV19 and TRBJ2-7, is as follows: DGGITQSPKYLFRKEGQNVTLSCEQNLNHDAMYWYRQDPGQGLRLIYYSQIVNDFQKGDIAEGYSVSREKKESFPLTVTSAQKNPTAFYLCASSIGGNRGLSYEQYFGPGTRLTVT.

The genes are TRBV28 and TRBJ2-3; a possible D gene is TRBD2 (5 bases). The CDR3 length is 12 residues. Trimming removed 7 bases from V and 8 bases from J, with 13 bases in between. The germline V gene encodes CDR1 MDHEN and CDR2 SYDVKM. The CDR3: CASKVGVGTQYF. DNA of the CDR3: TGTGCCAGCAAAGTCGGGGTCGGTACGCAGTATTTT.

In this sample, this clone turned up a few times. The chain recombines TRBV19 with TRBJ2-1; D remains ambiguous. The germline V and J ends were trimmed by 0 bases and 0 bases, with 9 bases remaining between them. The CDR3 is 16 amino acids. Germline loops: CDR1 LNHDA, CDR2 SQIVND (reference sequence). CDR3 region: CASSIEEFSSYNEQFF. CDR3 coding DNA: TGTGCCAGTAGTATAGAGGAGTTTAGCTCCTACAATGAGCAGTTCTTC.

This clone came up once. The V and J genes are TRBV4-3 and TRBJ1-1, with D tentatively TRBD1 (5 bases). V shed 5 bases and J shed 3 bases, with 10 bases lying between them. CDR3 length: 13 amino acids. The V gene's germline CDR1 is LGHNA and CDR2 YSLEER. The CDR3 bases are TGCGCCAGCAGCTCGCGGGGCCACACTGAAGCTTTCTTT. Translated: CASSSRGHTEAFF.

This clone was seen only a few times. V is TRBV7-9 and J is TRBJ2-7; D uncertain. Trimming stripped 5 bases from V and 1 base from J, with 3 bases between. CDR3 length equals 11 residues. The germline gives CDR1 SEHNR, CDR2 FQNEAQ (reference sequence). Written as DNA, the CDR3 is TGTGCCAGCAGCGTATCCTACGAGCAGTACTTC. Translating gives CASSVSYEQYF.

The gene calls are TRBV6-5 and TRBJ1-1; D may be TRBD1 (6 bases). Germline V gene data show CDR1 as MNHEY and CDR2 as SVGAGI. The CDR3 is 14 residues long. V shed 8 bases and J shed 4 bases, with 17 bases lying between them. For the CDR3, the DNA is TGTGCCAGCGCCTCACAAGGGGGGGTCACTGAAGCTTTCTTT. It is translated as CASASQGGVTEAFF.

In DNA, the CDR3 is TGTGCCAGCAGCCCCCTTCTGGCGGGGGGTGGAGAGCAGTACTTC. Encoded protein: CASSPLLAGGGEQYF. The gene calls are TRBV7-2 and TRBJ2-7; 8 bases align to TRBD2. V lost 5 bases to trimming and J lost 7 bases; unmatched junction nucleotides: 13. This CDR3 contains 15 residues. The germline gives CDR1 SGHTA, CDR2 FQGNSA.

The chain employs TRBV7-8 and TRBJ2-2; 7 bases map to TRBD2. The CDR3 totals 18 residues. V lost 2 bases, J lost 3 bases, and 12 bases stayed unmatched. Germline V gives CDR1 SGHVS, CDR2 FQNEAQ. The CDR3 loop reads CASSLSSGTGGHTGELFF. CDR3 DNA: TGTGCCAGCAGCTTATCTTCGGGGACGGGAGGACACACCGGGGAGCTGTTTTTT.

This chain links TRBV19 with TRBJ2-2, with 8 bases fitting TRBD2. The CDR3 extends over 15 amino acids. Per the germline V gene, CDR1 is LNHDA and CDR2 is SQIVND (reference sequence). Losses at the gene ends were 7 bases for V and 4 bases for J; bases not matched to a gene: 8. CDR3 amino acids: CASKIAGTTTGELFF. The CDR3 DNA sequence: TGTGCCAGTAAAATAGCGGGAACGACCACCGGGGAGCTGTTTTTT.

The genes are TRBV7-2 and TRBJ1-1; TRBD1 aligns across 10 bases. The germline gives CDR1 SGHTA, CDR2 FQGNSA. The CDR3 extends over 13 amino acids. Unmatched junction bases numbered 7, after V lost 4 bases and J lost 11 bases. Written as DNA, the CDR3 is TGTGCCAGCAGCTCCCTGGGACAGGGGAAGGCTTTCTTT. It is translated as CASSSLGQGKAFF.

Here the CDR3 reads CASSFFGGASTEAFF. In DNA, the CDR3 is TGTGCCAGCAGCTTTTTCGGGGGGGCGTCCACTGAAGCTTTCTTT. The chain uses TRBV7-9 and TRBJ1-1, with a weak D call TRBD1 (6 bases). The CDR3 contains 15 residues. Trimming pared 3 bases from V and 4 bases from J, leaving 15 bases between. CDR1 SEHNR and CDR2 FQNEAQ come from the germline V gene (reference sequence).

This chain links TRBV18 with TRBJ2-7; 7 bases agree with TRBD1. From germline, CDR1 is KGHSH and CDR2 LQKENI. This CDR3 region has 14 residues. Trimming took 3 bases from V and 0 from J; bases not matched to a gene: 2. Here the CDR3 DNA reads TGTGCCAGCTCACCGGACAGGAGCTCCTACGAGCAGTACTTC. Protein: CASSPDRSSYEQYF.

This clone has only a few counts. This chain connects TRBV18 to TRBJ2-7; TRBD2 aligns across 7 bases. Trimming cost V 4 bases and J 6 bases; bases outside gene matches: 12. The CDR3 is made up of 15 amino acids. In germline, CDR1 is KGHSH, CDR2 LQKENI. CDR3 region: CASSRRDYNPPEQYF. The CDR3 bases are TGTGCCAGCTCACGCCGGGACTACAACCCCCCCGAGCAGTACTTC.

The DNA of the CDR3 is TGCGCCAGCAGCCCCTTTCGGGGGGAAAGCTCTGGGGCCAACGTCCTGACTTTC. Protein product: CASSPFRGESSGANVLTF. The rearrangement links TRBV4-3 to TRBJ2-6, with TRBD2 identical over 7 bases. The J segment lost 0 bases and the V segment lost 4 bases, leaving 9 bases of the junction unmatched. The germline CDR1 and CDR2 sequences are LGHNA and YSLEER. There are 18 residues in the CDR3.

This rearrangement joins TRBV6-5 to TRBJ1-2, with 11 nucleotides matching TRBD1. The CDR3 sequence is 15 residues long. Germline V lookup: CDR1 MNHEY, CDR2 SVGAGI. The V gene end was trimmed by 7 bases and the J gene end by 2 bases; junction bases not matched to a gene: 6. In nucleotides, the CDR3 is TGTGCCAGCACCGGAAGGGACAGGGGGAACTATGGCTACACCTTC. Its protein is CASTGRDRGNYGYTF.

The V call is TRBV2, the J call TRBJ1-1; tentative D call: TRBD1 (5 bases). Germline CDR1 and CDR2: SNHLY and FYNNEI. With 6 bases removed from V and 11 bases from J, the gap between germline ends came to 16 bases. The CDR3 runs 12 residues. CDR3 bases: TGTGCCAGCAGCCCGATGGGGGGGGAGGCTTTCTTT. Translating gives CASSPMGGEAFF. The whole variable domain, filled in from reference TRBV2 and TRBJ1-1, reads EPEVTQTPSHQVTQMGQEVILRCVPISNHLYFYWYRQILGQKVEFLVSFYNNEISEKSEIFDDQFSVERPDGSNFTLKIRSTKLEDSAMYFCASSPMGGEAFFGQGTRLTVV.

The V call is TRBV9, the J call TRBJ2-2, with 12 bases lining up with TRBD2. J was trimmed by 5 bases and V by 2 bases; bases with no gene match: 7. Germline V gene lookup returns CDR1 SGDLS and CDR2 YYNGEE. The CDR3 runs 17 residues. The CDR3 here is CASSVLAGGRVTGELFF. The CDR3 nucleotides read TGTGCCAGCAGCGTTCTAGCGGGGGGGCGAGTGACCGGGGAGCTGTTTTTT.

This clone was found once. V is TRBV25-1 and J is TRBJ1-1; D not resolved. Trimming stripped 1 base from V and 10 bases from J, with 7 bases between. The CDR3 spans 11 residues. CDR1 is MGHDK and CDR2 is SYGVNS in the germline V gene. CDR3 DNA: TGTGCCAGCAGTGAATTGTCGGTAGCTTTCTTT. This translates into CASSELSVAFF.

The chain employs TRBV4-2 and TRBJ2-3, with TRBD2 identical over 10 bases. With V trimmed by 2 bases and J by 2 bases, 10 bases remained unmatched. Germline values: CDR1 LGHNA, CDR2 YNFKEQ. The CDR3 length is 18 residues. The CDR3 bases are TGTGCCAGCAGCCAACTCCTGGGTAGCGGGGGGTCCACAGATACGCAGTATTTT. Translating gives CASSQLLGSGGSTDTQYF.

V is TRBV14 and J is TRBJ1-3; no firm D call. CDR3 size: 16 residues. V lost 4 bases to trimming and J lost 1 base, with 14 bases between them. Germline V gene lookup returns CDR1 SGHDN and CDR2 FVKESK. For the CDR3, the DNA is TGTGCCAGCAGCCTCGGTCGGAGGGCTTCTGGAAACACCATATATTTT. It specifies CASSLGRRASGNTIYF.

V and J are TRBV5-1 and TRBJ2-5; 7 bases align to TRBD1. Per germline, CDR1 SGHRS and CDR2 YFSETQ. The CDR3 runs 13 residues. The V and J ends lost 2 bases and 3 bases, in that order; junction bases with no gene match: 1. The CDR3 coding sequence is TGCGCCAGCAGCTTCGGGACAGAAGAGACCCAGTACTTC. This codes for CASSFGTEETQYF.

In its sample, this clone was seen a few times. The chain is built from TRBV10-3 and TRBJ2-3; 9 positions match TRBD2. The CDR3 runs to 15 residues. Germline V gene lookup returns CDR1 ENHRY and CDR2 SYGVKD. The V segment lost 10 bases and the J segment 0 bases; nucleotides outside the gene matches: 8. CDR3 amino acids: CATLPTSGSTDTQYF. CDR3 coding DNA: TGTGCCACATTACCGACTAGCGGCAGCACAGATACGCAGTATTTT.